This T cell receptor beta chain is from a study of blood T cell repertoires in COVID-19. The germline CDR1 and CDR2 sequences are SGDLS and YYNGEE. With 2 bases removed from V and 7 bases from J, the gap between germline ends came to 12 bases. There are 13 residues in the CDR3. Method: immunoSEQ multiplex PCR; TCRdb's copy keeps in-frame clones and lacks some. The sample records some 180,000 clones, roughly three quarters being singletons. The age range of participants was about 18 to 95 years, with residence in more than 20 US areas. Researchers sorted participants into cohorts using their self-reported clinical history.

The sequencing sample was made of PBMCs or T cells enriched from blood (not recorded which). The chain couples TRBV9 to TRBJ1-1; possibly TRBD1 for D (6 bases). The TCR originated in a man aged 55 to 70 who had been exposed to COVID-19. The CDR3 region has the DNA TGTGCCAGCAGCGTGACAGGTTCGGGTGAAGCTTTCTTT. It encodes CASSVTGSGEAFF.